This paragraph covers one T cell receptor beta chain sequence. The antigen is undetermined. The primer mix had 60 Vbeta and 13 Jbeta primers. The table came from immunoSEQ multiplex PCR; TCRdb's copy has only in-frame clones and leaves some out. The sample has 95,000 to 150,000 clones; roughly 80% are singletons. Germline values: CDR1 LNHDA, CDR2 SQIVND (reference sequence). V dropped 3 bases and J dropped 3; count of bases not matched to a gene: 5. The CDR3 extends over 16 amino acids. Those who donated were healthy bone marrow donors. This sample was included in a study of cytomegalovirus exposure and HLA in healthy donors. Study-wide findings and caveats: About 87% or about 30% of the time was how often most TCR beta V segments were productive, according to an earlier analysis. Among immune exposure information, only CMV serostatus was available. One later analysis reportedly identified an Asian-associated ancestry cluster that showed fewer N-insertions than the roughly 720-donor mean.

This sequence originates from a man aged 55 to 70 in good health and CMV-seropositive. The sequenced sample was PBMCs. The gene calls are TRBV19 and TRBJ2-2; 9 bases are shared with TRBD2. The CDR3 bases are TGTGCCAGTAGTATTCGGCGGGAGGGCTACACCGGGGAGCTGTTTTTT. Its translation is CASSIRREGYTGELFF.